These T cell receptor beta chains were read from a single sample in a study of T-cell memory formation after mild COVID-19. TCRdb re-called the 5' RACE reads through MiXCR, storing one row per CDR3 protein. The sample includes 110,000 to 150,000 distinct CDR3 sequences, around 14% of them seen just once. The sequenced sample consisted of PBMCs or a T cell subset sorted from them (not recorded which). Receptor source: an adult woman who had mild COVID-19 (a few samples of this study predate the infection). Cell type and time point are not known. The CDR3 runs from the conserved cysteine through the conserved F or W. The order of the fields is clone size, D gene, J gene, V gene, CDR3 DNA, CDR3 protein. D genes are given only for firm matches. Rows give clone size only sometimes, using once, few, many, or a class for an expanded clone.

-	TRBD2	TRBJ2-7	TRBV4-1	TGCGCCAGCAGCCAAGCAGCGGGGGCCTACGAGCAGTACTTC	CASSQAAGAYEQYF
-	TRBD2	TRBJ2-7	TRBV29-1	TGCAGCGTTGAAGGGCCTAGCGGATCTTACGAGCAGTACTTC	CSVEGPSGSYEQYF
-	TRBD2	TRBJ2-3	TRBV7-3	TGTGCCAGCAGCCCCCTAGCGGGCGAGCCCACAGATACGCAGTATTTT	CASSPLAGEPTDTQYF
few	-	TRBJ2-7	TRBV12-3/TRBV12-4	TGTGCCAGCAGTTTAGGGACACCCTCCTACGAGCAGTACTTC	CASSLGTPSYEQYF
few	TRBD2	TRBJ2-1	TRBV15	TGTGCCACCAGCGCGGGGCGGGAGTACAATGAGCAGTTCTTC	CATSAGREYNEQFF
few	-	TRBJ2-1	TRBV7-9	TGTGCCAGCAGCCGACAGGAGGACTACAATGAGCAGTTCTTC	CASSRQEDYNEQFF
-	-	TRBJ2-1	TRBV5-1	TGCGCCAGCAGCCCACCCGGGCTAGCCCTCCGGGGACGGACCAATGAGCAGTTCTTC	CASSPPGLALRGRTNEQFF
few	-	TRBJ2-7	TRBV7-8	TGTGCCAGCAGCTTACGGGCAGCCTACGAGCAGTACTTC	CASSLRAAYEQYF
few	TRBD1	TRBJ2-3	TRBV11-2	TGTGCCAGCAGCTTAGCGGGCAGGGGGCGAACAGATACGCAGTATTTT	CASSLAGRGRTDTQYF
-	-	TRBJ2-7	TRBV4-1	TGCGCCAGCAGCCAAGATGGGCCGTACGAGCAGTACTTC	CASSQDGPYEQYF
few	TRBD2	TRBJ2-1	TRBV19	TGTGCCAGTAGTAGGGGACTAGCGGGTCCTTACAATGAGCAGTTCTTC	CASSRGLAGPYNEQFF
-	-	TRBJ2-3	TRBV13	TGTGCCAGCACCGGGACTCCCACAGATACGCAGTATTTT	CASTGTPTDTQYF
few	-	TRBJ2-7	TRBV20-1	TGCAGTGCTATTTCGTCCAGCCGGGACTCCTACGAGCAGTACTTC	CSAISSSRDSYEQYF
few	-	TRBJ1-2	TRBV5-1	TGCGCCAGCAGCTCTACGGGACAACCGTCTCCTAACTATGGCTACACCTTC	CASSSTGQPSPNYGYTF
-	-	TRBJ2-6	TRBV6-5	TGTGCCAGCAGTTTTGATCCAGGGAGGGGGGCCAACGTCCTGACTTTC	CASSFDPGRGANVLTF
-	TRBD1	TRBJ1-6	TRBV12-3/TRBV12-4	TGTGCCAGCAGGGCGGGACAGGATAATTCACCCCTCCACTTT	CASRAGQDNSPLHF
-	-	TRBJ1-2	TRBV29-1	TGCAGCGTTGAAGAAGAGAGACACCTAAACTATGGCTACACCTTC	CSVEEERHLNYGYTF
-	-	TRBJ2-5	TRBV7-9	TGTGCCAGCAGCTCCACAGAGATCCAAGAGACCCAGTACTTC	CASSSTEIQETQYF
-	-	TRBJ2-3	TRBV19	TGTGCCAGTAGTAAAGGACAGCTACTCACAGATACGCAGTATTTT	CASSKGQLLTDTQYF
-	-	TRBJ2-1	TRBV18	TGTGCCAGCTCACGCGCCGGGGACGACAATGAGCAGTTCTTC	CASSRAGDDNEQFF
many	-	TRBJ2-3	TRBV7-8	TGTGCCAGCAGCTTAGCGGCTAGCGATACGCAGTATTTT	CASSLAASDTQYF
-	TRBD2	TRBJ2-3	TRBV7-8	TGTGCCAGCAGCCAAGGACAGGACCAAAGGGGACTAGCGGGCAATACGCAGTATTTT	CASSQGQDQRGLAGNTQYF
-	-	TRBJ2-3	TRBV20-1	TGCAGTGCTAGAGGGTGGTCAGGCACAGATACGCAGTATTTT	CSARGWSGTDTQYF
-	-	TRBJ2-3	TRBV6-2/TRBV6-3	TGTGCCAGCGGGGGTCAGGGGATAGATACGCAGTATTTT	CASGGQGIDTQYF
-	TRBD2	TRBJ2-3	TRBV29-1	TGCAGCGTTGAAGACGTCAGCGGGAGGATCGGTGATACGCAGTATTTT	CSVEDVSGRIGDTQYF
few	-	TRBJ2-7	TRBV5-1	TGCGCCAGCAGCTCTGAACCAGGGTCCTACGAGCAGTACTTC	CASSSEPGSYEQYF
-	-	TRBJ2-7	TRBV9	TGTGCCAGCAGCTTCCGGGACTCCCGTCCATACGAGCAGTACTTC	CASSFRDSRPYEQYF
many	-	TRBJ2-6	TRBV4-3	TGCGCCAGCAGCCAAGGTTATAGGCATGCGGAGGCCAACGTCCTGACTTTC	CASSQGYRHAEANVLTF
-	-	TRBJ2-1	TRBV19	TGTGCCAGTAGTATACTGAGTAGCTCCTACAATGAGCAGTTCTTC	CASSILSSSYNEQFF
-	-	TRBJ2-1	TRBV4-1	TGCGCCAGCAGCCGGAACAATGAGCAGTTCTTC	CASSRNNEQFF
-	TRBD1	TRBJ2-7	TRBV6-2/TRBV6-3	TGTGCCAGCAGTCGCTCGGGACAGACCTACGAGCAGTACTTC	CASSRSGQTYEQYF
many	-	TRBJ2-7	TRBV6-2/TRBV6-3	TGTGCCAGCAGTTACTATCTTGGAGGGGGACGGCGATGGTACGAGCAGTACTTC	CASSYYLGGGRRWYEQYF
-	-	TRBJ1-1	TRBV5-1	TGCGCCAGCAGCTTGGCGCGGGGTCTCACTGAAGCTTTCTTT	CASSLARGLTEAFF
few	-	TRBJ1-1	TRBV2	TGTGCCAGCACCGTCGGGGCGGTCACTGAAGCTTTCTTT	CASTVGAVTEAFF
-	TRBD2	TRBJ2-5	TRBV18	TGTGCCAGCTCACCTTCAGGACTAGCGGGGAAAGAGACCCAGTACTTC	CASSPSGLAGKETQYF
few	-	TRBJ1-2	TRBV9	TGTGCCAGCAGCGTTGGGTCGGCGGAGGACTATGGCTACACCTTC	CASSVGSAEDYGYTF
-	-	TRBJ2-2	TRBV5-1	TGCGCCAGCAGCTTTGGGACCTCGAACACCGGGGAGCTGTTTTTT	CASSFGTSNTGELFF
few	-	TRBJ2-7	TRBV4-2	TGTGCCAGCAGCCCCGGAACGTTCGAGCAGTACTTC	CASSPGTFEQYF
many	TRBD2	TRBJ2-3	TRBV5-1	TGCGCCAGCAGCCCACTGACTAGCGGGAACGCCCAGAGCAGCACAGATACGCAGTATTTT	CASSPLTSGNAQSSTDTQYF
-	-	TRBJ2-7	TRBV9	TGTGCCAGCAGCGTGGGGGACTTTTCCTACGAGCAGTACTTC	CASSVGDFSYEQYF
few	TRBD2	TRBJ2-7	TRBV15	TGTGCCACCAGCAGAGATTGGGGGACTAGCGGGGAATACGAGCAGTACTTC	CATSRDWGTSGEYEQYF
once	-	TRBJ2-1	TRBV15	TGTGCCACCAGCAGAGACCAAAGTGGGCAGTTCTTC	CATSRDQSGQFF
few	-	TRBJ2-3	TRBV4-1	TGCGCCAGCAGCCAAGATCAGGGCTGGTCAGATACGCAGTATTTT	CASSQDQGWSDTQYF
few	TRBD1	TRBJ2-7	TRBV6-5	TGTGCCAGCAGTGGTACAGGGGCTTGGGTGCAGTACTTC	CASSGTGAWVQYF
-	-	TRBJ1-3	TRBV4-3	TGCGCCAGCAGCCAAGATTTAGGGACGTCCTCTGGAAACACCATATATTTT	CASSQDLGTSSGNTIYF
many	-	TRBJ1-5	TRBV9	TGTGCCAGCAGCGTAGCTCCAGGGAATCAGCCCCAGCATTTT	CASSVAPGNQPQHF
few	-	TRBJ2-1	TRBV20-1	TGCAGTGCTAGAGGACCCTACGGTGAGCAGTTCTTC	CSARGPYGEQFF